The clone carrying this T cell receptor (beta chain) came up a few times. The authors prepared the TCRbeta library with unique molecular identifiers. One entry per CDR3 protein, called by TCRdb with MiXCR from the PCR reads. The sample has 900,000 or so distinct CDR3 sequences; roughly 15% are singletons. Trimming removed 5 bases from V and 4 bases from J; junction bases left unmatched: 8. The length of the CDR3 is 16 residues. CDR1 is SGHTA and CDR2 is FQGTGA in the germline V gene. This record belongs to a study of T-cell reconstitution after alpha-beta-depleted transplantation in children. The receptor comes from a male patient between 10 and 17 years old who had a stem cell transplant for acute lymphoblastic leukemia, so the T cells may come from the graft donor. The V and J genes are TRBV7-3 and TRBJ2-1; the match to TRBD2 covers 10 bases. Sequenced here: PBMCs, mostly from graft donor cells, sampled 360 days after TCRalphabeta/CD19-depleted stem cell transplant. CDR3 amino acids: CASSPLAGEKYNEQFF. The CDR3 nucleotides are TGTGCCAGCAGCCCGCTAGCGGGAGAGAAATACAATGAGCAGTTCTTC.